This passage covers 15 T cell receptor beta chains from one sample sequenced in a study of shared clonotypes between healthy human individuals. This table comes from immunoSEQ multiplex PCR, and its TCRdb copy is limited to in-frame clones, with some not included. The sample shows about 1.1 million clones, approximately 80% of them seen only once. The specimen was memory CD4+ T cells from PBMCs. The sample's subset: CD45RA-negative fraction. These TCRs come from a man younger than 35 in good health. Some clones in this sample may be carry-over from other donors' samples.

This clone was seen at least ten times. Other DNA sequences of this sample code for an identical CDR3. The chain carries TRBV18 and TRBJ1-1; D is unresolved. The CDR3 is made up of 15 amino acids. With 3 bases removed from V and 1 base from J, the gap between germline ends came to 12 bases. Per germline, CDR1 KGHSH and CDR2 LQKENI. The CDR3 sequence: CASSPGNSGNTEAFF. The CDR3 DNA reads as TGTGCCAGCTCACCCGGGAACTCCGGGAACACTGAAGCTTTCTTT.

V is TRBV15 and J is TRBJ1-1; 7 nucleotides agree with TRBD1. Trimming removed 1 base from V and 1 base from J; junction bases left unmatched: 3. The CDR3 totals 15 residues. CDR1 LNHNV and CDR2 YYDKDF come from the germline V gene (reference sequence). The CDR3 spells CATSRVAGGNTEAFF. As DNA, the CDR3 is TGTGCCACCAGCAGAGTCGCAGGGGGGAACACTGAAGCTTTCTTT.

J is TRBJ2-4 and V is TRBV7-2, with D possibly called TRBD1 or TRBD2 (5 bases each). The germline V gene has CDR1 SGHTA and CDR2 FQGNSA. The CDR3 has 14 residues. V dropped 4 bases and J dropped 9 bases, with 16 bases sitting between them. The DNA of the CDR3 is TGTGCCAGCAGCTCGGGACCACTGGTGGCCATTCAGTACTTC. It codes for CASSSGPLVAIQYF.

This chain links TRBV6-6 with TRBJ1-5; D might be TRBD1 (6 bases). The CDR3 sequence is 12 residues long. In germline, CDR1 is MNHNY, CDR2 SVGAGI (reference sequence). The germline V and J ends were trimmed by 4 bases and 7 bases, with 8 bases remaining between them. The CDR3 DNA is TGTGCCAGCAGTTTACAGGGCCAGCCCCAGCATTTT. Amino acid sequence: CASSLQGQPQHF.

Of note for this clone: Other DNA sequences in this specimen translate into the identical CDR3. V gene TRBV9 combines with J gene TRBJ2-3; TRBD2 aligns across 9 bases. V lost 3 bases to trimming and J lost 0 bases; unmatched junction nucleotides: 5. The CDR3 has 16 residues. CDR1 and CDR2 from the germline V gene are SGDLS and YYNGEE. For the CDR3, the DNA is TGTGCCAGCAGCGGCCGACTAGCGGCCAGCACAGATACGCAGTATTTT. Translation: CASSGRLAASTDTQYF.

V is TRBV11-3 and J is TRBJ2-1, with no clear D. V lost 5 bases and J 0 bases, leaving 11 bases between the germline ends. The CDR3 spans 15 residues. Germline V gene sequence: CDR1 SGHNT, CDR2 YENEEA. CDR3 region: CASSPQGSSYNEQFF. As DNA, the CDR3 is TGTGCCAGCAGCCCTCAAGGAAGCTCCTACAATGAGCAGTTCTTC.

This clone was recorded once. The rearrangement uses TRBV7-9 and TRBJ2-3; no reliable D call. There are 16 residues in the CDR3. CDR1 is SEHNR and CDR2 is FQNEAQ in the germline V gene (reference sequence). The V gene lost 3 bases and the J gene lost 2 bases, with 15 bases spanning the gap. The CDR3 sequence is CASSFSPIHYTDTQYF. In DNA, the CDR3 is TGTGCCAGCAGCTTTAGTCCCATCCACTACACAGATACGCAGTATTTT. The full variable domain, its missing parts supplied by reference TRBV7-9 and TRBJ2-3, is DTGVSQNPRHKITKRGQNVTFRCDPISEHNRLYWYRQTLGQGPEFLTYFQNEAQLEKSRLLSDRFSAERPKGSFSTLEIQRTEQGDSAMYLCASSFSPIHYTDTQYFGPGTRLTVL.

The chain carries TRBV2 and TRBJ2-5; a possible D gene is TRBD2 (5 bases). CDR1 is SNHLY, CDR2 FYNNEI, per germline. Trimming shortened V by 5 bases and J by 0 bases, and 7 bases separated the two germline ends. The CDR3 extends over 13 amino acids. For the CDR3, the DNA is TGTGCCAGCAGTCCCGGGAACCAAGAGACCCAGTACTTC. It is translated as CASSPGNQETQYF.

DNA of the CDR3: TGCGCCAGCAGCAGGGGGACAGGGAGCACAGATACGCAGTATTTT. Its translation: CASSRGTGSTDTQYF. This chain connects TRBV5-1 to TRBJ2-3; 9 positions match TRBD1. CDR3 length equals 15 residues. V shed 4 bases, J shed 0 bases, and the junction held 3 bases outside the gene matches. In germline, CDR1 is SGHRS, CDR2 YFSETQ.

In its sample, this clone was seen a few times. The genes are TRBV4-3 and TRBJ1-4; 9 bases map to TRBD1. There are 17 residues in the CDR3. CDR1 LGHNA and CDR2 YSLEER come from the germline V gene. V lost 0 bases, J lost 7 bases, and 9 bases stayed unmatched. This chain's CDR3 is CASSQERSTGGFEKLFF. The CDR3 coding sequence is TGCGCCAGCAGCCAAGAACGGTCGACAGGGGGTTTTGAAAAACTGTTTTTT.

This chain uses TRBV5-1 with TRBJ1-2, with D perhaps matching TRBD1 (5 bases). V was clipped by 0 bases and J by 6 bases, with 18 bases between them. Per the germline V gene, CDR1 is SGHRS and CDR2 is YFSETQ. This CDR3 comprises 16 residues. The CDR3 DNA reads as TGCGCCAGCAGCTTGGACCCCACAGGACCCAACGATGGCTACACCTTC. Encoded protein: CASSLDPTGPNDGYTF.

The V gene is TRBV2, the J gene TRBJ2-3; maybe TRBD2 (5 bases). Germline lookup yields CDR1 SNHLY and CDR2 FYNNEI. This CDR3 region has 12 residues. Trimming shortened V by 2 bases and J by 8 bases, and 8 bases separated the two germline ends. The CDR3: CASSEYGGTQYF. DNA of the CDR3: TGTGCCAGCAGTGAATATGGAGGTACGCAGTATTTT.

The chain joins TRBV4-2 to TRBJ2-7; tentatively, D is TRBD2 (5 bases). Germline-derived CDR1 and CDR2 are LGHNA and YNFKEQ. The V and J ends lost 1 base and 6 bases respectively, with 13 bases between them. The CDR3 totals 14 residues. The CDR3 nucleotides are TGTGCCAGCAGCCAAGGACCCACTGGAGGCGAGCAGTACTTC. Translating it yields CASSQGPTGGEQYF.

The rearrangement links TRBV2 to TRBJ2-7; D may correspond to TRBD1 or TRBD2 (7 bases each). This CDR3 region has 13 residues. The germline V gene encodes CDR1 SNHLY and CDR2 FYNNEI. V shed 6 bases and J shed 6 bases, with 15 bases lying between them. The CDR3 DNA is TGTGCCAGCAGCGCAGGGGGGGGTCTCGAGCAGTACTTC. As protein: CASSAGGGLEQYF.

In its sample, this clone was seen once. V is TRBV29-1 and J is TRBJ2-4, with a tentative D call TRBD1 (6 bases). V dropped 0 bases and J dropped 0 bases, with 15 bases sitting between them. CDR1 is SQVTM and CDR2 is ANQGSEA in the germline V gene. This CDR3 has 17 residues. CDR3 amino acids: CSVEDWTENIAKNIQYF. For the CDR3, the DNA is TGCAGCGTTGAAGATTGGACAGAAAACATAGCCAAAAACATTCAGTACTTC.